These 11 T cell receptor beta chains came from one sample sequenced in a study of T cell responses to AZD1222 COVID-19 vaccine. Here immunoSEQ multiplex PCR was the method, and the copy in TCRdb shows in-frame clones only, minus some. Of more than 95,000 clones in the sample, roughly 89% are singletons; the top ten hold 25% to 35%. Sample: peripheral blood, taken on day 0 of AZD1222 vaccination. Source of these receptors: an adult in good health.

The chain couples TRBV5-5 to TRBJ1-2; D is possibly TRBD1 (6 bases). The CDR3 extends over 14 amino acids. Germline-derived CDR1 and CDR2 are SGHKS and YYEKEE (reference sequence). Trimming removed 6 bases from V and 4 bases from J, with 16 bases in between. The CDR3 sequence: CASNPTGSIYGYTF. In DNA form, the CDR3 reads TGTGCCAGCAACCCGACAGGAAGTATCTATGGCTACACCTTC.

This chain uses TRBV9 with TRBJ2-1; 7 bases match TRBD2. The CDR3 extends over 15 amino acids. The V gene's germline CDR1 is SGDLS and CDR2 YYNGEE. Losses at the gene ends were 0 bases for V and 8 bases for J; bases not matched to a gene: 8. DNA for the CDR3: TGTGCCAGCAGCGTAGGAGGCGGGAGTTTGTATGAGCAGTTCTTC. It yields the protein CASSVGGGSLYEQFF.

The rearrangement uses TRBV12-3 or TRBV12-4 and TRBJ2-7, with D possibly being TRBD1 or TRBD2 (5 bases each). This CDR3 spans 13 amino acids. V was trimmed by 6 bases and J by 0 bases, leaving 9 bases between them. The chain's CDR3 is CASSPGTSYEQYF. The CDR3 nucleotides are TGTGCCAGCAGCCCCGGGACCTCCTACGAGCAGTACTTC.

The chain is built from TRBV6-6 and TRBJ2-7; TRBD2 aligns across 9 bases. Germline CDR1 and CDR2: MNHNY and SVGAGI (reference sequence). The CDR3 is 15 residues long. Trimming took 6 bases from V and 5 from J; bases not matched to a gene: 11. CDR3 bases: TGTGCCAGCAGACCAGGGTCGGGACTAGCCCACGAGCAGTACTTC. This sequence encodes CASRPGSGLAHEQYF.

The chain combines TRBV23-1 with TRBJ2-7; D remains ambiguous. TRBV23-1 has ORF status, its function being uncertain. This CDR3 spans 10 amino acids. V was pared by 8 bases and J by 6 bases, with 8 bases between. CDR3 sequence (DNA): TGCGCCAGCTGCCTTTGCGAGCAGTACTTC. This encodes CASCLCEQYF.

The V gene is TRBV3-1 (or the pseudogene TRBV3-2), the J gene TRBJ1-2, with D unclear. Trimming cost V 1 base and J 2 bases, with 11 bases left between them. Germline assignment: CDR1 LGHDT and CDR2 YNNKEL (reference sequence). The CDR3 totals 15 residues. CDR3 bases: TGTGCCAGCAGCCAAGGACCGGCCACAAACTATGGCTACACCTTC. This encodes CASSQGPATNYGYTF.

About this clone: Different DNA sequences within this sample yield the same CDR3. The chain combines TRBV2 with TRBJ2-7, with 8 bases that match TRBD2. The CDR3 has 15 residues. The germline V gene encodes CDR1 SNHLY and CDR2 FYNNEI. V trimming: 6 bases; J trimming: 3 bases; junction bases outside the gene matches: 10. The CDR3 nucleotides are TGTGCCAGCAGCGGAGGGGCGGGGGGTTTCTACGAGCAGTACTTC. Its translation: CASSGGAGGFYEQYF. Filled out from reference TRBV2 and TRBJ2-7, the complete variable domain reads EPEVTQTPSHQVTQMGQEVILRCVPISNHLYFYWYRQILGQKVEFLVSFYNNEISEKSEIFDDQFSVERPDGSNFTLKIRSTKLEDSAMYFCASSGGAGGFYEQYFGPGTRLTVT.

CDR3 nucleotides: TGTGCCAGCACTAGAGCGGGGGGGCTCTACAATGAGCAGTTCTTC. Its protein product is CASTRAGGLYNEQFF. The chain has TRBV4-2 and TRBJ2-1; 10 bases line up with TRBD2. The CDR3 is 15 amino acids. From germline, CDR1 is LGHNA and CDR2 YNFKEQ. V was clipped by 7 bases and J by 3 bases; unmatched bases: 6.

The CDR3: CASSAGQSRYGYTF. Here the CDR3 DNA reads TGTGCCAGTAGTGCGGGACAGTCACGATATGGCTACACCTTC. J is TRBJ1-2 and V is TRBV19, with 7 bases matching TRBD1. The CDR3 sequence is 14 residues long. V was pared by 5 bases and J by 5 bases, with 8 bases of the junction left unmatched. Germline values: CDR1 LNHDA, CDR2 SQIVND (reference sequence).

The chain is built from TRBV7-3 and TRBJ2-2, with a tentative D call TRBD1 (6 bases). The CDR3 contains 13 residues. In germline, CDR1 is SGHTA, CDR2 FQGTGA. V lost 6 bases and J lost 5, with 10 bases in between. CDR3 amino acids: CASRTTGTGELFF. CDR3 coding DNA: TGTGCCAGCAGAACAACAGGGACCGGGGAGCTGTTTTTT. The full variable domain, with the rest looked up from reference TRBV7-3 and TRBJ2-2, is GAGVSQTPSNKVTEKGKYVELRCDPISGHTALYWYRQSLGQGPEFLIYFQGTGAADDSGLPNDRFFAVRPEGSVSTLKIQRTERGDSAVYLCASRTTGTGELFFGEGSRLTVL.

J is TRBJ2-2 and V is TRBV4-2; TRBD2 aligns across 12 bases. J lost 1 base, V lost 4 bases, and 13 bases had no gene match. CDR1 and CDR2 (germline): LGHNA, YNFKEQ. This CDR3 contains 20 residues. The CDR3 reads CASSLRTSGEVAENTGELFF. CDR3 in DNA: TGTGCCAGCAGCCTCCGGACTAGCGGGGAAGTTGCGGAGAACACCGGGGAGCTGTTTTTT.